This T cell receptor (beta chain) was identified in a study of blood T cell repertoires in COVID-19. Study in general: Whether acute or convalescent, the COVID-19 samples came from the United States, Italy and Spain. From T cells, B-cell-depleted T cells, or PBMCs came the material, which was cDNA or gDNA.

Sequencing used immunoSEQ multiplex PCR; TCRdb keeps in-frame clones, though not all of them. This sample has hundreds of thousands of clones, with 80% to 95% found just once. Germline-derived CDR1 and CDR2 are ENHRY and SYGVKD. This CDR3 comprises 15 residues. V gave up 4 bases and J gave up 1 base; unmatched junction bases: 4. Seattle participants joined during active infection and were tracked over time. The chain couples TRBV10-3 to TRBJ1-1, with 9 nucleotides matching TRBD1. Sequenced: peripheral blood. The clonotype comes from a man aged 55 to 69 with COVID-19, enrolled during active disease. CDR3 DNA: TGTGCCATCAGTGCCGCGGGACAGGGGAACACTGAAGCTTTCTTT. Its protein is CAISAAGQGNTEAFF.